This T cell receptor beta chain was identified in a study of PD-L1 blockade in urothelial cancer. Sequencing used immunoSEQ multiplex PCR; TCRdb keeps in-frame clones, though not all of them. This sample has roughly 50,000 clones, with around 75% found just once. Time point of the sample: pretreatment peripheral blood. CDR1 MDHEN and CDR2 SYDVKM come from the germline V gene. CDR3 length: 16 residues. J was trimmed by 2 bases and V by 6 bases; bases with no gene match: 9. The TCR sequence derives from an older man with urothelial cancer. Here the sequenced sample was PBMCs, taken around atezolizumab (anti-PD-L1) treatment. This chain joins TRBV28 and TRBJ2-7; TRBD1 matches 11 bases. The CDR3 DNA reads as TGTGCCAGCAGACACTTACCGGGACAGGGGGCCTACGAGCAGTACTTC. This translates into CASRHLPGQGAYEQYF.